One sample yielded the 17 T cell receptor beta chains listed below, sequenced in a study of blood T cell repertoires in COVID-19. Data came from immunoSEQ multiplex PCR; TCRdb stores just in-frame clones and leaves some out. The sample has tens of thousands of clones; roughly 80% are singletons. Sequencing was performed on peripheral blood. Every receptor here comes from a woman between 65 and 79 years old with acute or convalescent COVID-19.

The V gene is TRBV4-2, the J gene TRBJ2-3; the match to TRBD2 covers 9 bases. The germline V gene encodes CDR1 LGHNA and CDR2 YNFKEQ. CDR3 size: 17 residues. V was clipped by 1 base and J by 2 bases; unmatched bases: 7. The CDR3 here is CASSQVPAGGYTDTQYF. The CDR3, as DNA: TGTGCCAGCAGCCAAGTCCCAGCGGGGGGATACACAGATACGCAGTATTTT.

This chain connects TRBV7-9 to TRBJ1-2; TRBD1 agrees at 7 bases. Germline CDR1 SEHNR, CDR2 FQNEAQ (reference sequence). V shed 5 bases and J 4 bases; nucleotides not matched to a gene: 4. CDR3 length equals 13 residues. The DNA of the CDR3 is TGTGCCAGCAGCGTAGGGACAGTCTATGGCTACACCTTC. Its protein is CASSVGTVYGYTF.

On this clone: Relative to the germline gene, one junction end is altered; a read error may explain this. The genes are TRBV2 and TRBJ1-6; unclear D gene. The CDR3 extends over 14 amino acids. Germline V gene data show CDR1 as SNHLY and CDR2 as FYNNEI. The CDR3 loop is CANSERLAISPLHF. The CDR3 DNA follows: TGTGCCAACAGTGAACGACTTGCAATTTCACCCCTCCACTTT. Complete variable domain (other parts from reference TRBV2 and TRBJ1-6): EPEVTQTPSHQVTQMGQEVILRCVPISNHLYFYWYRQILGQKVEFLVSFYNNEISEKSEIFDDQFSVERPDGSNFTLKIRSTKLEDSAMYFCANSERLAISPLHFGNGTRLTVT.

The CDR3 loop reads CASSLNLYNEQFF. In nucleotides, the CDR3 is TGCGCCAGCAGTCTCAATCTATACAATGAGCAGTTCTTC. The V gene is TRBV5-1, the J gene TRBJ2-1; D is ambiguous. This CDR3 has 13 amino acids. Trimming took 5 bases from V and 4 from J, leaving 10 bases between them. Per the germline V gene, CDR1 is SGHRS and CDR2 is YFSETQ.

The J gene is TRBJ2-7, the V gene TRBV6-2 or TRBV6-3; the D gene is possibly TRBD2 (6 bases). Looked up from germline, CDR1 is MNHEY and CDR2 is SVGEGT. V was clipped by 2 bases and J by 2 bases, with 13 bases between them. This CDR3 is built from 15 residues. The CDR3 is CASSYGGTGAYEQYF. The CDR3 nucleotides are TGTGCCAGCAGTTACGGGGGGACGGGAGCCTACGAGCAGTACTTC.

This clone showed up just a few times. CDR3 sequence: CASSSTSGVSDTQYF. CDR3 in DNA: TGCGCCAGCAGCTCTACTAGCGGGGTTTCAGATACGCAGTATTTT. The J gene is TRBJ2-3, the V gene TRBV5-1; the match to TRBD2 covers 10 bases. Trimming removed 3 bases from V and 4 bases from J; junction bases left unmatched: 5. The CDR3 extends over 15 amino acids. Germline values: CDR1 SGHRS, CDR2 YFSETQ.

In DNA, the CDR3 is TGTGCCAGCAGCGCCGACAGGGATAATCAGCCCCAGCATTTT. Its protein is CASSADRDNQPQHF. This rearrangement joins TRBV7-9 to TRBJ1-5, with 7 bases that match TRBD1. This CDR3 is built from 14 residues. J lost 4 bases, V lost 5 bases, and 5 bases had no gene match. The germline V gene has CDR1 SEHNR and CDR2 FQNEAQ (reference sequence).

The chain recombines TRBV3-1 (or the pseudogene TRBV3-2) with TRBJ1-3; D gene uncertain. Germline V gives CDR1 LGHDT, CDR2 YNNKEL (reference sequence). This CDR3 has 13 amino acids. Trimming pared 5 bases from V and 4 bases from J, leaving 9 bases between. CDR3 loop: CASSSRAGNTIYF. The CDR3 DNA is TGTGCCAGCAGCTCCCGTGCGGGAAACACCATATATTTT.

The chain is built from TRBV3-1 (or the pseudogene TRBV3-2) and TRBJ1-2; TRBD1 might be the D (6 bases). The CDR3 sequence is 15 residues long. In germline, CDR1 is LGHDT, CDR2 YNNKEL (reference sequence). Trimming took off 4 bases at V and 7 bases at J, with 19 bases between the two ends. CDR3 DNA sequence: TGTGCCAGCAGCCTAACAAACAGGGTTGGACGTGGCTACACCTTC. Translating gives CASSLTNRVGRGYTF.

The rearrangement uses TRBV10-1 and TRBJ1-1; 9 nucleotides match TRBD1. CDR1 is WNHNN, CDR2 SYGVQD, per germline (reference sequence). The CDR3 sequence is 15 residues long. J lost 6 bases, V lost 2 bases, and 7 bases had no gene match. The CDR3 nucleotides are TGCGCCAGCAGTGAGACGGACAGGGGAAGAGCTGAAGCTTTCTTT. It yields the protein CASSETDRGRAEAFF.

The table lists this clone with a few counts. V gene TRBV27 combines with J gene TRBJ2-7; D is possibly TRBD2 (7 bases). There are 16 residues in the CDR3. Germline V gene data show CDR1 as MNHEY and CDR2 as SMNVEV (reference sequence). Trimming pared 5 bases from V and 3 bases from J, leaving 20 bases between. The CDR3 is CASSLSTGGLNYEQYF. DNA of the CDR3: TGTGCCAGCAGTCTTAGTACCGGGGGGCTTAACTACGAGCAGTACTTC.

The DNA for the CDR3 is TGTGCCAGCAGCCCTCGGACCCGGGGGTCTGAAGCTTTCTTT. Translated: CASSPRTRGSEAFF. V and J are TRBV13 and TRBJ1-1; the D gene is possibly TRBD1 (5 bases). The CDR3 totals 14 residues. Per the germline V gene, CDR1 is PRHDT and CDR2 is FYEKMQ (reference sequence). The V gene lost 5 bases and the J gene lost 6 bases, with 16 bases spanning the gap.

This chain joins TRBV2 and TRBJ2-2; 9 bases match TRBD1. The ends lost 10 bases at V and 5 bases at J; junction bases unmatched: 2. Per germline, CDR1 SNHLY and CDR2 FYNNEI. This CDR3 region has 12 residues. Here the CDR3 reads CANGQGTGELFF. CDR3 nucleotides: TGTGCCAACGGACAGGGGACCGGGGAGCTGTTTTTT.

The rearrangement links TRBV10-3 to TRBJ2-7, with a possible D match to TRBD1 (5 bases). Per germline, CDR1 ENHRY and CDR2 SYGVKD. V was clipped by 6 bases and J by 4 bases, with 16 bases between them. The CDR3 covers 14 residues. CDR3 DNA sequence: TGTGCCATCAGCCCCGTGGGGCAGGAGTACGAGCAGTACTTC. It is translated as CAISPVGQEYEQYF.

This clone has just one count. The rearrangement uses TRBV7-2 and TRBJ1-1; TRBD1 might be the D (6 bases). CDR3 length: 14 amino acids. The V and J ends lost 3 bases and 4 bases respectively, with 12 bases between them. Germline loops: CDR1 SGHTA, CDR2 FQGNSA. Written as DNA, the CDR3 is TGTGCCAGCAGCTTCACAGGGTCAGGCACTGAAGCTTTCTTT. Translating gives CASSFTGSGTEAFF.

CDR3 nucleotides: TGTGCCATCAGTGACCCTCGAACAGGGATTGGGTCCTACGAGCAGTACTTC. As protein: CAISDPRTGIGSYEQYF. The gene calls are TRBV10-3 and TRBJ2-7, with D perhaps TRBD1 (6 bases). CDR3 length: 17 amino acids. Germline lookup yields CDR1 ENHRY and CDR2 SYGVKD. Between the trimmed V and J ends, which lost 3 bases and 1 base, there was a span of 19 bases.

This chain links TRBV7-2 with TRBJ1-3; a possible D gene is TRBD1 (6 bases). Germline values: CDR1 SGHTA, CDR2 FQGNSA. The length of the CDR3 is 16 residues. Trimming took 2 bases from V and 13 from J, leaving 24 bases between them. The CDR3 reads CASSLSPTGTTLPIYF. The CDR3 coding sequence is TGTGCCAGCAGCTTAAGCCCAACAGGGACCACCTTACCAATATATTTT.